This T cell receptor (beta chain) was observed in a study of blood T cell repertoires in COVID-19. Overall study context: Both acute and convalescent COVID-19 samples were obtained from the United States, Italy and Spain.

Original methodology: Amplification from reference gene primers served as the basis for estimated nucleated cell counts. Generated by immunoSEQ multiplex PCR, the TCRdb table keeps only in-frame clones and is missing some. That table furnishes V, J and clone size, whereas the DNA furnished D and trimming. The table lists about 250,000 clones, about 82% of them singletons, with approximately 9.6% in the top ten. Residents of approximately 25 US areas, aged roughly 18 to 95 years, made up the participants. Each participant's cohort was designated according to participant-reported clinical history. The germline V and J ends were trimmed by 2 bases and 5 bases, with 10 bases remaining between them. The CDR3 is 14 residues long. Germline CDR1 and CDR2: SNHLY and FYNNEI.

The sample was PBMCs or T cells enriched from blood (not recorded which). The sequence was obtained from a woman aged 45-60 years with acute COVID-19. The chain is built from TRBV2 and TRBJ1-5; tentatively, D is TRBD1 (5 bases). This CDR3 reads CASSEMGGYQPQHF. Written as DNA, the CDR3 is TGTGCCAGCAGTGAAATGGGGGGGTATCAGCCCCAGCATTTT.